This is a list of T cell receptor beta chains from one sample in a study of blood T cell repertoires in COVID-19. The table came from immunoSEQ multiplex PCR; TCRdb's copy has only in-frame clones and leaves some out. The sample has 150,000 to 200,000 clones, just under 85% seen once. Sequencing was performed on peripheral blood. These receptors were obtained from a woman aged 80 or over with COVID-19, enrolled during active disease. Both conserved end residues are trimmed from each CDR3. The size entry is marked missing in some rows and otherwise reads once, few, many or a size class.

NA,TRBV9,12,ASTHSGRPDTQY
NA,TRBV10-3,13,AIKGTGGPNEKLF
NA,TRBV7-2,12,ASSLIVSSYEQY
many,TRBV5-1,12,ASSLGTGPYGYT
NA,TRBV2,13,ASRTGGIGANVLT
NA,TRBV7-3,11,ASSLEIGAEAF
NA,TRBV28,10,ASIGPGGEQY
NA,TRBV27,11,ASRDRFNTEAF
NA,TRBV7-2,11,ASSLVAGFGYT
NA,TRBV30,11,AWSVLMNTEAF
NA,TRBV6-2/TRBV6-3,14,ASSYSGQGLAFTLH
few,TRBV19,13,ASARSWGSNQPQH
NA,TRBV19,12,ASSRQQGNYGYT
NA,TRBV7-6,13,ASSLSGGATYEQY
NA,TRBV7-2,14,ASSLLGGDTTDTQY
NA,TRBV9,11,ASSASGTDTQY
once,TRBV19,18,ASSIDFSGLKKTSNSPLH
NA,TRBV6-1,14,ASSVQMTGLGYEQY
NA,TRBV14,16,ASSPRTSGRAISGELF
NA,TRBV13,12,ASSSRTSSNEQY
NA,TRBV7-9,13,ASSLRTGSNYGYT
NA,TRBV3-1/TRBV3-2,13,ASSRLAGGGETQY
few,TRBV5-1,12,ASSLPGESYEQY
NA,TRBV25-1,13,ASSEARVSVYEQF
NA,TRBV19,13,ASSPRGSYNSPLH
NA,TRBV5-4,11,ASSFGASYEQY
once,TRBV10-3,16,AISDIVGVGTDTDTQY
once,TRBV2,13,ASSLLGTGIYEQY